A single sample is the source of the 8 T cell receptor beta chains below, sequenced in a study of response to subunit inactivated influenza vaccine listed by TCRdb under 2018. The library was made by RT-PCR. Instrument used: Illumina HiSeq 2500. TCRdb reprocessing: public reads trimmed at Q25 with fastp, clones called with MiXCR, in-frame beta chains kept. Entries that share a CDR3 protein sequence are merged under the most common genes and DNA. The sample table records about 310,000 distinct CDR3 sequences; around 22% of these occur just once. Of the sample, about a tenth falls within the top ten clones. Sequenced material: PBMCs from blood, taken about 20 months after vaccination. These TCRs come from a man aged 45 to 75 who received an inactivated influenza vaccine. Donor details come from another sample of the same person, matched by shared clones.

This clonotype turned up a few times. The chain carries TRBV5-1 and TRBJ2-1; 11 positions match TRBD2. V dropped 4 bases and J dropped 2; count of bases not matched to a gene: 5. The germline V gene encodes CDR1 SGHRS and CDR2 YFSETQ. The CDR3 length is 16 residues. The CDR3 bases are TGCGCCAGCAGCCTGCAGACTAGCGGGGCCTACAATGAGCAGTTCTTC. It is translated as CASSLQTSGAYNEQFF.

The chain combines TRBV2 with TRBJ2-5, with D perhaps being TRBD1 or TRBD2 (6 bases each). The CDR3 totals 13 residues. The V end lost 7 bases, the J end lost 1 base, and 10 bases lay between the germline ends. Germline CDR1 and CDR2: SNHLY and FYNNEI. CDR3 nucleotides: TGTGCCAGCAAGGGGGGCCTCCAAGAGACCCAGTACTTC. The encoded protein is CASKGGLQETQYF.

The rearrangement joins TRBV7-2 to TRBJ2-4; tentative D call: TRBD1 (5 bases). Trimming left V 0 bases short and J 0 bases short, with 12 bases between. Germline loops: CDR1 SGHTA, CDR2 FQGNSA. The CDR3 consists of 17 residues. CDR3: CASSLAGAGPAKNIQYF. The CDR3 nucleotides read TGTGCCAGCAGCTTAGCAGGAGCAGGGCCAGCCAAAAACATTCAGTACTTC.

The gene calls are TRBV5-1 and TRBJ2-4; 14 bases fit TRBD2. The CDR3 contains 17 residues. With V trimmed by 3 bases and J by 1 base, 3 bases remained unmatched. Germline CDR1 is SGHRS and CDR2 is YFSETQ. The CDR3 reads CASSSWTSGRAKNIQYF. CDR3 nucleotide sequence: TGCGCCAGCAGCTCATGGACTAGCGGGAGGGCCAAAAACATTCAGTACTTC.

The chain couples TRBV12-3 or TRBV12-4 to TRBJ1-2, with D possibly matching TRBD1 (5 bases). The germline V and J ends were trimmed by 3 bases and 8 bases, with 19 bases remaining between them. The CDR3 runs 15 residues. The CDR3 protein is CASSFLSGGDRGYTF. The CDR3 coding sequence is TGTGCCAGCAGTTTCTTATCGGGGGGTGACCGGGGCTACACCTTC.

The V gene is TRBV19, the J gene TRBJ1-1; TRBD1 aligns across 7 bases. Germline V gene lookup returns CDR1 LNHDA and CDR2 SQIVND (reference sequence). V dropped 5 bases and J dropped 7; count of bases not matched to a gene: 10. The CDR3 consists of 14 residues. The CDR3 reads CASSATRDSVEAFF. The CDR3 coding sequence is TGTGCCAGTAGTGCGACACGGGACAGCGTTGAAGCTTTCTTT. Supplemented by reference TRBV19 and TRBJ1-1, the full variable domain reads DGGITQSPKYLFRKEGQNVTLSCEQNLNHDAMYWYRQDPGQGLRLIYYSQIVNDFQKGDIAEGYSVSREKKESFPLTVTSAQKNPTAFYLCASSATRDSVEAFFGQGTRLTVV.

The table lists this clonotype with many counts. This sequence joins TRBV20-1 and TRBJ1-6; D unclear. The CDR3 is made up of 12 amino acids. The germline V gene encodes CDR1 DFQATT and CDR2 SNEGSKA (reference sequence). The V end was cut by 0 bases, the J end by 16 bases, with 13 bases between. In nucleotides, the CDR3 is TGCAGTGCTAGAGAACCGACACGGAATCTCCACTTT. It encodes CSAREPTRNLHF.

The V and J genes are TRBV7-2 and TRBJ2-1; a weak D match, TRBD2 (6 bases). CDR1 and CDR2 (germline): SGHTA, FQGNSA. This CDR3 contains 16 residues. The V end was cut by 1 base, the J end by 5 bases, with 15 bases between. In nucleotides, the CDR3 is TGTGCCAGCAGCTTAGTGGTGGGAGGAACCCACAATGAGCAGTTCTTC. Protein: CASSLVVGGTHNEQFF.